The 26 T cell receptor beta chains given below trace back to one sample, sequenced in a study of brain T cells in children with intractable seizures. Profiled with immunoSEQ multiplex PCR; TCRdb holds only in-frame clones, not every one. This table holds under 150,000 clones, approximately 94% found once. This specimen was peripheral blood, taken at surgery. The origin of the receptors is a boy in the first two years of life with hemimegalencephaly and intractable seizures.

CDR3 DNA: TGTGCCAGTAGTATAGATGGGAACCTATTAGGCTACACCTTC. Its protein product is CASSIDGNLLGYTF. V is TRBV19 and J is TRBJ1-2, with no clear D. V was shortened by 0 bases and J by 8 bases, with 13 bases between the two germline ends. From germline, CDR1 is LNHDA and CDR2 SQIVND (reference sequence). This CDR3 is 14 amino acids long.

The rearrangement links TRBV6-2 or TRBV6-3 to TRBJ1-1; D gene uncertain. Trimming pared 2 bases from V and 0 bases from J, leaving 7 bases between. This CDR3 has 14 residues. Per the germline V gene, CDR1 is MNHEY and CDR2 is SVGEGT. CDR3 DNA sequence: TGTGCCAGCAGTTACGGCAGGATGAACACTGAAGCTTTCTTT. Protein sequence: CASSYGRMNTEAFF.

V is TRBV7-9 and J is TRBJ2-7, with 7 bases that match TRBD2. CDR1 SEHNR and CDR2 FQNEAQ come from the germline V gene (reference sequence). V lost 5 bases, J lost 7 bases, and 5 bases stayed unmatched. The length of the CDR3 is 12 residues. The CDR3 loop reads CASSGDGGEQYF. The CDR3 DNA sequence: TGTGCCAGCAGCGGAGACGGGGGGGAGCAGTACTTC.

This chain uses TRBV4-1 with TRBJ2-2; 10 positions match TRBD2. From germline, CDR1 is MGHRA and CDR2 YSYEKL. J was trimmed by 5 bases and V by 6 bases; bases with no gene match: 0. The CDR3 has 13 amino acids. This chain's CDR3 is CASRTSGTGELFF. The CDR3 nucleotides are TGCGCCAGCAGGACTAGCGGGACCGGGGAGCTGTTTTTT.

This clone has only one observation. V usage is TRBV12-3 or TRBV12-4 and J usage is TRBJ1-1; no clear D. The V and J ends lost 7 bases and 7 bases respectively, with 10 bases between them. CDR3 size: 11 residues. For the CDR3, the DNA is TGTGCCAGCATCGACGGTAATGAAGCTTTCTTT. It encodes CASIDGNEAFF.

The rearrangement uses TRBV19 and TRBJ2-1; no reliable D call. In germline, CDR1 is LNHDA, CDR2 SQIVND (reference sequence). The ends were cut back, 5 bases at V and 0 bases at J, with 14 bases in the middle. This CDR3 contains 16 residues. Here the CDR3 reads CASSGKLWSSYNEQFF. DNA of the CDR3: TGTGCCAGTAGTGGCAAACTTTGGAGCTCCTACAATGAGCAGTTCTTC.

The V and J genes are TRBV18 and TRBJ2-2; the D is unclear. Germline V CDR1 and CDR2: KGHSH, LQKENI. With 3 bases removed from V and 5 bases from J, the gap between germline ends came to 13 bases. This CDR3 spans 15 amino acids. CDR3 DNA sequence: TGTGCCAGCTCACCGGAGCAGGTCCCTACCGGGGAGCTGTTTTTT. This translates into CASSPEQVPTGELFF. The variable domain in full, with the rest retrieved from reference TRBV18 and TRBJ2-2, is NAGVMQNPRHLVRRRGQEARLRCSPMKGHSHVYWYRQLPEEGLKFMVYLQKENIIDESGMPKERFSAEFPKEGPSILRIQQVVRGDSAAYFCASSPEQVPTGELFFGEGSRLTVL.

This clone has only one observation. V and J are TRBV7-2 and TRBJ2-3, with 11 bases matching TRBD2. J lost 4 bases, V lost 5 bases, and 5 bases had no gene match. This CDR3 contains 15 residues. Germline V gives CDR1 SGHTA, CDR2 FQGNSA. CDR3 protein: CASSRGLAEPDTQYF. The CDR3 DNA sequence: TGTGCCAGCAGCAGGGGACTAGCGGAACCAGATACGCAGTATTTT.

This clone was recorded once. This sequence joins TRBV9 and TRBJ1-2; the D is unclear. CDR1 SGDLS and CDR2 YYNGEE come from the germline V gene. The CDR3 runs 15 residues. The germline V and J ends were trimmed by 4 bases and 4 bases, with 17 bases remaining between them. As DNA, the CDR3 is TGTGCCAGCAGCCCCGCACCATCCAGGCTCTATGGCTACACCTTC. Amino acid sequence: CASSPAPSRLYGYTF.

The CDR3 region has the DNA TGTGCCAGCAGCTATAGTCTCCAGCCCCAGCATTTT. Translation gives CASSYSLQPQHF. This chain uses TRBV7-9 with TRBJ1-5, with unresolved D. The CDR3 consists of 12 residues. Germline V gene lookup returns CDR1 SEHNR and CDR2 FQNEAQ (reference sequence). V was trimmed by 4 bases and J by 7 bases, leaving 8 bases between them.

This clone was detected once. This chain connects TRBV5-5 to TRBJ1-1, with a weak D call TRBD1 (5 bases). Trimming took off 4 bases at V and 3 bases at J, with 10 bases between the two ends. CDR1 and CDR2 from the germline V gene are SGHKS and YYEKEE (reference sequence). The CDR3 runs 13 residues. CDR3 loop: CASSRGRDTEAFF. In DNA, the CDR3 is TGTGCCAGCAGCAGGGGACGGGACACTGAAGCTTTCTTT.

J is TRBJ1-1 and V is TRBV6-5, with 7 bases matching TRBD1. The CDR3 contains 14 residues. Per germline, CDR1 MNHEY and CDR2 SVGAGI. Losses at the gene ends were 6 bases for V and 2 bases for J; bases not matched to a gene: 6. This CDR3 is CASRTGEGNTEAFF. The CDR3 coding sequence is TGTGCCAGCAGAACAGGGGAGGGTAACACTGAAGCTTTCTTT.

V and J are TRBV7-2 and TRBJ2-7, with a tentative D call TRBD1 (5 bases). There are 15 residues in the CDR3. V was cut by 2 bases and J by 4 bases, with 15 bases left in between. Germline CDR1 and CDR2: SGHTA and FQGNSA. The chain's CDR3 is CASSLSAGSRYEQYF. CDR3 sequence (DNA): TGTGCCAGCAGCTTATCGGCAGGGTCTAGGTACGAGCAGTACTTC.

Notes on this clone: The same CDR3 also results from other DNA sequences found in this sample. V is TRBV28 and J is TRBJ1-6; D unclear. Looked up from germline, CDR1 is MDHEN and CDR2 is SYDVKM. V was clipped by 2 bases and J by 0 bases, with 8 bases between them. The CDR3 contains 16 residues. The CDR3 sequence is CASSLDSSSYNSPLHF. The CDR3 DNA follows: TGTGCCAGCAGTTTAGACTCGAGCTCCTATAATTCACCCCTCCACTTT.

The chain joins TRBV27 to TRBJ2-3, with D possibly TRBD2 on 6 matching bases. The CDR3 is made up of 14 amino acids. The germline CDR1 and CDR2 sequences are MNHEY and SMNVEV (reference sequence). V was clipped by 2 bases and J by 4 bases, with 10 bases between them. CDR3 bases: TGTGCCAGCAGTTTAATAGCGGCGCCAGATACGCAGTATTTT. This sequence encodes CASSLIAAPDTQYF.

This clone was seen a few times. This sequence joins TRBV7-9 and TRBJ1-5, with D uncertain. The CDR3 totals 14 residues. Germline lookup yields CDR1 SEHNR and CDR2 FQNEAQ (reference sequence). Trimming shortened V by 1 base and J by 4 bases, and 8 bases separated the two germline ends. CDR3 nucleotides: TGTGCCAGCAGCTTAGAGGGCAGTAATCAGCCCCAGCATTTT. This sequence encodes CASSLEGSNQPQHF.

The chain uses TRBV18 and TRBJ1-4; the match to TRBD1 covers 7 bases. In germline, CDR1 is KGHSH, CDR2 LQKENI. This CDR3 spans 14 amino acids. The V segment lost 5 bases and the J segment 2 bases; nucleotides outside the gene matches: 2. The CDR3 nucleotides read TGTGCCAGCTCAGAGACAGGGACTAATGAAAAACTGTTTTTT. Its translation is CASSETGTNEKLFF.

This sequence joins TRBV2 and TRBJ1-5; 7 nucleotides match TRBD1. Trimming cost V 7 bases and J 11 bases; bases outside gene matches: 11. Germline CDR1 SNHLY, CDR2 FYNNEI. The CDR3 runs 13 residues. The CDR3 sequence is CASTKQGNGAQHF. The CDR3 bases are TGTGCCAGCACTAAACAGGGGAACGGGGCCCAGCATTTT.

The chain recombines TRBV7-9 with TRBJ2-1, with 7 bases fitting TRBD2. V lost 5 bases to trimming and J lost 4 bases; unmatched junction nucleotides: 11. The CDR3 has 16 residues. The germline gives CDR1 SEHNR, CDR2 FQNEAQ (reference sequence). The CDR3 region has the DNA TGTGCCAGCAGCACGATTAGCGGGCGACTTTACAATGAGCAGTTCTTC. Protein sequence: CASSTISGRLYNEQFF.

The chain joins TRBV19 to TRBJ2-7; no firm D call. The CDR3 extends over 14 amino acids. Trimming left V 4 bases short and J 3 bases short, with 13 bases between. Looked up from germline, CDR1 is LNHDA and CDR2 is SQIVND (reference sequence). The CDR3 region is CASSTFGQYYEQYF. CDR3 sequence (DNA): TGTGCCAGTAGTACCTTCGGCCAGTACTACGAGCAGTACTTC.

This clone is a singleton in its sample. The chain links TRBV2 to TRBJ2-1; D is unclear. The CDR3 is 15 residues long. The germline CDR1 and CDR2 sequences are SNHLY and FYNNEI. V lost 5 bases and J 2 bases, leaving 13 bases between the germline ends. The CDR3 DNA reads TGTGCCAGCAGTCCCGTCAGCAGACCCTACAATGAGCAGTTCTTC. Translation gives CASSPVSRPYNEQFF.

The chain's CDR3 is CAWRPRAADYTF. As DNA, the CDR3 is TGTGCCTGGAGACCCCGGGCAGCAGACTACACCTTC. The chain has TRBV30 and TRBJ1-2; D gene unclear. This CDR3 contains 12 residues. Germline values: CDR1 GTSNPN, CDR2 SVGIG (reference sequence). Between the trimmed V and J ends, which lost 3 bases and 10 bases, there was a span of 15 bases.

CDR3 region: CASSLGDYEQYF. In DNA form, the CDR3 reads TGTGCCAGCAGTTTAGGGGACTACGAGCAGTACTTC. This chain joins TRBV12-3 or TRBV12-4 and TRBJ2-7; D unresolved. The CDR3 runs 12 residues. The V gene lost 1 base and the J gene lost 3 bases, with 4 bases spanning the gap.

The J gene is TRBJ2-1, the V gene TRBV24-1; the match to TRBD2 covers 12 bases. J gave up 7 bases and V 6 bases, and 15 bases lay outside the gene matches. This CDR3 spans 18 amino acids. Germline-derived CDR1 and CDR2 are KGHDR and SFDVKD. The CDR3 DNA is TGTGCCACCAGTCTACACAACGGACTAGCGGGGTCGGGGAATGAGCAGTTCTTC. This sequence encodes CATSLHNGLAGSGNEQFF.

The rearrangement uses TRBV7-9 and TRBJ1-5; D remains ambiguous. This CDR3 has 17 residues. CDR1 and CDR2 from the germline V gene are SEHNR and FQNEAQ (reference sequence). The V end was cut by 1 base, the J end by 2 bases, with 15 bases between. The CDR3 sequence is CASSLGSADRGNQPQHF. DNA for the CDR3: TGTGCCAGCAGCTTAGGGTCAGCGGATCGGGGCAATCAGCCCCAGCATTTT.

This chain joins TRBV9 and TRBJ1-5; 7 positions match TRBD1. Per the germline V gene, CDR1 is SGDLS and CDR2 is YYNGEE. Unmatched junction bases numbered 6, after V lost 3 bases and J lost 3 bases. The CDR3 has 15 amino acids. The CDR3 here is CASSGTGASNQPQHF. The CDR3 DNA reads TGTGCCAGCAGCGGCACAGGGGCCTCCAATCAGCCCCAGCATTTT.